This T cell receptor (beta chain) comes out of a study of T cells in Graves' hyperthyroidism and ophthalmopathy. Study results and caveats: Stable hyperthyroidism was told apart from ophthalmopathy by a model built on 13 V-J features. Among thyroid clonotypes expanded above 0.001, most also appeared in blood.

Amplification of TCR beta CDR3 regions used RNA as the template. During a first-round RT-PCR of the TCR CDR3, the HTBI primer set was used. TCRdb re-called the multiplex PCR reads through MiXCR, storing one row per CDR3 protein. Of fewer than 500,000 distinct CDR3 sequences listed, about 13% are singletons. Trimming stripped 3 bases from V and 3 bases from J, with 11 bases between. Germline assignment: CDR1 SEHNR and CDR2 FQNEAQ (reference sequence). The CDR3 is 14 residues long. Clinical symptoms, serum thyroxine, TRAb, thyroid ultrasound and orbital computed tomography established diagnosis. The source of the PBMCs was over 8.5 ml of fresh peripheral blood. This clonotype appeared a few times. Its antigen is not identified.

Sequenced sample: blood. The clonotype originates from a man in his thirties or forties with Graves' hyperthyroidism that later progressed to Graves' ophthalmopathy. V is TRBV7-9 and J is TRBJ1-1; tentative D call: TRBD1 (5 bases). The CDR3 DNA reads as TGTGCCAGCAGCTTTTGGGGGAGGGACACTGAAGCTTTCTTT. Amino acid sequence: CASSFWGRDTEAFF.